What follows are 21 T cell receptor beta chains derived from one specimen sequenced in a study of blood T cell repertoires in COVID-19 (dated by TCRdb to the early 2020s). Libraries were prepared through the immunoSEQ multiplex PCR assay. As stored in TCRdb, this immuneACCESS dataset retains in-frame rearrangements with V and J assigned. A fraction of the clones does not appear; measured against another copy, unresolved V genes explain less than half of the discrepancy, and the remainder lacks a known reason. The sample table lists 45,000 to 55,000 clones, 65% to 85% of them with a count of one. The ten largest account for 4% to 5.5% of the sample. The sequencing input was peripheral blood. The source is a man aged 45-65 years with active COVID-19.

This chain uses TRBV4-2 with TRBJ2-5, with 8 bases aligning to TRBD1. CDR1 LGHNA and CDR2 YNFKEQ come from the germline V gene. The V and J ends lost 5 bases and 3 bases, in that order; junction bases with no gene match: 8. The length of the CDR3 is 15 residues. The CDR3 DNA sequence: TGTGCCAGCAGCACGGGTGGGACAGGAGAAGAGACCCAGTACTTC. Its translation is CASSTGGTGEETQYF.

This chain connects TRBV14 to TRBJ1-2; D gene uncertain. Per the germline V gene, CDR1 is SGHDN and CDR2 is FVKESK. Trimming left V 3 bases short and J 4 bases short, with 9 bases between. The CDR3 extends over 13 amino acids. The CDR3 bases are TGTGCCAGCAGCCAGGGCCAAGGCTATGGCTACACCTTC. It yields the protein CASSQGQGYGYTF.

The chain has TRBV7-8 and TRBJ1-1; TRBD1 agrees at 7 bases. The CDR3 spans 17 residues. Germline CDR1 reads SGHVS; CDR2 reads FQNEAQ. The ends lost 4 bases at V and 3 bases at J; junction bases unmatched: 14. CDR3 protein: CASSSDGEGAKDTEAFF. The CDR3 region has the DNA TGTGCCAGCAGCTCCGACGGAGAGGGGGCTAAGGACACTGAAGCTTTCTTT.

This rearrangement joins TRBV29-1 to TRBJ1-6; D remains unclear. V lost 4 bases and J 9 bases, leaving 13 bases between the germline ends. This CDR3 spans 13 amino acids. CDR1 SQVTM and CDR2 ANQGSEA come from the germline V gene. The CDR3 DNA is TGCAGCGTTGGTGCTGGGGAGGGTTCACCCCTCCACTTT. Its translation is CSVGAGEGSPLHF.

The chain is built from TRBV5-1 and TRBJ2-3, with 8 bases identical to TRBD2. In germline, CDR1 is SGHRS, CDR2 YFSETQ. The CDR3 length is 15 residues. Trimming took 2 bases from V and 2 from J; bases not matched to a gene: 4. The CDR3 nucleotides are TGCGCCAGCAGCTTTGAGCGGGGGTACACAGATACGCAGTATTTT. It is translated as CASSFERGYTDTQYF.

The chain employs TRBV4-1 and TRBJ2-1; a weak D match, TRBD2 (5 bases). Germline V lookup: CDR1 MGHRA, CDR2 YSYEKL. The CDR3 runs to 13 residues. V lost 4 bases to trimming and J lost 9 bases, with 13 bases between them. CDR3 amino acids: CASSPGVATEQFF. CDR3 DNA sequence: TGCGCCAGCAGCCCCGGGGTAGCCACTGAGCAGTTCTTC.

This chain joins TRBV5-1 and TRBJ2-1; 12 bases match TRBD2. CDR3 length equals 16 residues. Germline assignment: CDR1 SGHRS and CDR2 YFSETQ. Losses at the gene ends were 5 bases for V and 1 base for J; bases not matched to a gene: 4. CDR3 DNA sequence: TGCGCCAGCAGGACTAGCGGGGGTCCATCCTACAATGAGCAGTTCTTC. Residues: CASRTSGGPSYNEQFF.

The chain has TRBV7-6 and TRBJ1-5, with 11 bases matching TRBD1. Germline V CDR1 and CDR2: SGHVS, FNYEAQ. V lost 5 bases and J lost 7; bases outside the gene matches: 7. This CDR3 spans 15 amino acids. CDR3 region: CASSLGQGAGQPQHF. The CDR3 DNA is TGTGCCAGCAGCCTAGGACAGGGGGCGGGACAGCCCCAGCATTTT.

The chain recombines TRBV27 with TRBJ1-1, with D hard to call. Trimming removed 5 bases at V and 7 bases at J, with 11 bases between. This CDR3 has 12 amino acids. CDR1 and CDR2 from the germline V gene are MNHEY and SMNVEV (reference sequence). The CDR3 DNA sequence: TGTGCCAGCAGTCCTCACGCGGGTGAAGCTTTCTTT. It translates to CASSPHAGEAFF.

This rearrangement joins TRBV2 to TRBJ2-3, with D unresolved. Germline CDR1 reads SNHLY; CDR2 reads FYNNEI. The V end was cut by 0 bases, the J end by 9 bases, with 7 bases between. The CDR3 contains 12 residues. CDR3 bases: TGTGCCAGCAGTGAAGCGCGCGAGACGCAGTATTTT. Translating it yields CASSEARETQYF.

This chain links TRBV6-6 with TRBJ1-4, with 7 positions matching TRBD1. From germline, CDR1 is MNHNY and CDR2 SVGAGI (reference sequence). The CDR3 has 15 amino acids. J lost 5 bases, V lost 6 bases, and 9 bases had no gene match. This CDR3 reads CASRLTGTVNEKLFF. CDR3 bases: TGTGCCAGCAGACTTACCGGGACAGTAAATGAAAAACTGTTTTTT.

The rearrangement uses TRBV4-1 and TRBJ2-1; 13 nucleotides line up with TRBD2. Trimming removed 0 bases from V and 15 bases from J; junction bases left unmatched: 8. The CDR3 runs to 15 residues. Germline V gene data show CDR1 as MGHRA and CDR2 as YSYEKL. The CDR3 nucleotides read TGCGCCAGCAGCCAAGAACGGACTAGCGGGGGCCGGCGGTTCTTC. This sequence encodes CASSQERTSGGRRFF.

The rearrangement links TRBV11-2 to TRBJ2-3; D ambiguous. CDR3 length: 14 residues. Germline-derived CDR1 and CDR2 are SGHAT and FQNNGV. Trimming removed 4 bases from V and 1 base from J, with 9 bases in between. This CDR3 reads CASSYPPGTDTQYF. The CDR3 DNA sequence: TGTGCCAGCAGCTACCCTCCGGGCACAGATACGCAGTATTTT.

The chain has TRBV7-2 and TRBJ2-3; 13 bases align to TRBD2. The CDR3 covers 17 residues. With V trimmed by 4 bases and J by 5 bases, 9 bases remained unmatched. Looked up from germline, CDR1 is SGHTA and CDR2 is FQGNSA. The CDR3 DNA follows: TGTGCCAGCAGCTGGGGACTAGCGGGGACCCAGGGAGATACGCAGTATTTT. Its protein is CASSWGLAGTQGDTQYF.

CDR3 in DNA: TGTGCCAGTAGTAAGCAACTAGCGGGGGGGCCCTACGAGCAGTACTTC. Amino acid sequence: CASSKQLAGGPYEQYF. This rearrangement joins TRBV19 to TRBJ2-7; 13 bases map to TRBD2. V lost 4 bases and J lost 2; bases outside the gene matches: 5. The CDR3 runs to 16 residues. Germline loops: CDR1 LNHDA, CDR2 SQIVND (reference sequence).

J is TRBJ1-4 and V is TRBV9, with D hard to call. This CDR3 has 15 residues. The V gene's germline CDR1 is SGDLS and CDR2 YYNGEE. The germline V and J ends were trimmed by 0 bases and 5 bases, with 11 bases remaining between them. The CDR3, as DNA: TGTGCCAGCAGCGTAGGGCAGGCCGTGAATGAAAAACTGTTTTTT. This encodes CASSVGQAVNEKLFF.

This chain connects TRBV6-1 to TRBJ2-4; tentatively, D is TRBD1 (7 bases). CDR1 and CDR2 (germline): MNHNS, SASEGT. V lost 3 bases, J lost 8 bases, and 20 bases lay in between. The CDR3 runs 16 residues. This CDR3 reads CASSEEDREVGDIQYF. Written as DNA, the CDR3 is TGTGCCAGCAGTGAGGAAGACAGGGAGGTAGGGGACATTCAGTACTTC.

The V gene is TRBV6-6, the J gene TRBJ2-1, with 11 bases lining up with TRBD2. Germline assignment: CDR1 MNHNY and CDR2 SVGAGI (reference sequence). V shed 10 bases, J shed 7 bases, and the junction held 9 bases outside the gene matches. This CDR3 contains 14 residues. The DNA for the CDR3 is TGTGCCACAGAACCTAGCGGGGGGAGTAATGAGCAGTTCTTC. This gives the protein CATEPSGGSNEQFF.

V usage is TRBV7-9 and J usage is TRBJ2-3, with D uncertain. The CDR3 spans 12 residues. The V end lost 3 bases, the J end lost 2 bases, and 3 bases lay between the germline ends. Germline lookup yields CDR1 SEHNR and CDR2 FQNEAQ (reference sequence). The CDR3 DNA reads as TGTGCCAGCAGCTTCTTCACAGATACGCAGTATTTT. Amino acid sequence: CASSFFTDTQYF.

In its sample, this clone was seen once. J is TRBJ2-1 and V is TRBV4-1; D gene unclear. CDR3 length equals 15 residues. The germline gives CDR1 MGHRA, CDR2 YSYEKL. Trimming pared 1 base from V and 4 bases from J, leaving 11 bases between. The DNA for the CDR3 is TGCGCCAGCAGCCAAGGGCGGTCAGAGTACAATGAGCAGTTCTTC. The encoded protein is CASSQGRSEYNEQFF.

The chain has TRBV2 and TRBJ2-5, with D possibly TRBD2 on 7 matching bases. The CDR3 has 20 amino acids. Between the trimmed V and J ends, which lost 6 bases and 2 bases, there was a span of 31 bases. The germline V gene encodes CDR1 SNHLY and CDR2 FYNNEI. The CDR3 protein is CASRTSFTLARGSVQETQYF. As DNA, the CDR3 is TGTGCCAGCAGAACATCGTTCACACTAGCGAGGGGGTCCGTACAAGAGACCCAGTACTTC.